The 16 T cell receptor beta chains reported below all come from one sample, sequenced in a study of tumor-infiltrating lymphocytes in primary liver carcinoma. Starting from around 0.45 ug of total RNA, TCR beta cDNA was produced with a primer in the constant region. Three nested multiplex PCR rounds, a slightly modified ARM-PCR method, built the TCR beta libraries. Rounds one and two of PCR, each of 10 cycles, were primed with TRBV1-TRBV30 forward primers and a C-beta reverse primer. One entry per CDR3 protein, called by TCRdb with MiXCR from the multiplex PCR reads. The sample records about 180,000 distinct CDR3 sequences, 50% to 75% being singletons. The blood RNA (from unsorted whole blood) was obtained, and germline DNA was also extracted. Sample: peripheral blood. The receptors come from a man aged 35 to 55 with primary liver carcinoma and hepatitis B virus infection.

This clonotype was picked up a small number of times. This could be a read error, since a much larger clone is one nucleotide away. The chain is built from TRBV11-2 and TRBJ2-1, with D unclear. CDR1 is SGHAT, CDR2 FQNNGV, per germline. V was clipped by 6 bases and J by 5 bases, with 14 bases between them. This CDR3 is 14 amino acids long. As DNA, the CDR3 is TGTGCCAGCAGTTTTAGCTGGAACGACAATGAGCAGTTCTTC. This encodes CASSFSWNDNEQFF.

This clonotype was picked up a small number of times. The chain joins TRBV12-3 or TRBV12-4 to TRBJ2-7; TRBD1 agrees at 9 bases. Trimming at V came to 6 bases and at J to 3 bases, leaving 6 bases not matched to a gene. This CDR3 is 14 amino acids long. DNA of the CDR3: TGTGCCAGCAGCCCCGGACAGGGGAACTACGAGCAGTACTTC. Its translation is CASSPGQGNYEQYF.

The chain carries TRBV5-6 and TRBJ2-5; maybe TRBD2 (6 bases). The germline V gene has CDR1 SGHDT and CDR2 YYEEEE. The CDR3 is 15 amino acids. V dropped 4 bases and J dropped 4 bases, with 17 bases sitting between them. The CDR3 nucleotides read TGTGCCAGCAGCCCCGCCGCCGGAGCGGGAGAGACCCAGTACTTC. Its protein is CASSPAAGAGETQYF.

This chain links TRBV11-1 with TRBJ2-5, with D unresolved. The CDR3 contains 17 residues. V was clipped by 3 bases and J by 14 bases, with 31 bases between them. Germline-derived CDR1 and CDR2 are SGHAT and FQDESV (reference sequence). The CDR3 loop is CASSLGSRGGVVEIHYF. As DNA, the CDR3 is TGTGCCAGCAGCTTGGGGTCCCGCGGTGGGGTCGTGGAGATCCATTACTTC.

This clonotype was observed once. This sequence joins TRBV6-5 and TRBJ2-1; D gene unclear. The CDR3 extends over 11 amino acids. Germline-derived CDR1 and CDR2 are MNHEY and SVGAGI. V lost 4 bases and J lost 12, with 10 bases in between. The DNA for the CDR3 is TGTGCCAGCAGTTCCGGACGCGGGCAGTTCTTC. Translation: CASSSGRGQFF.

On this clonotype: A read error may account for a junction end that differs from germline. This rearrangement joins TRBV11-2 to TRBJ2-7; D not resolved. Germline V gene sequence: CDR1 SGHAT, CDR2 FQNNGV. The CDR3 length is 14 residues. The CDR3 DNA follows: TGTGCCAACAGCTTAGCTACAGAATACTACGAGCAGTATTTC. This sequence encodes CANSLATEYYEQYF.

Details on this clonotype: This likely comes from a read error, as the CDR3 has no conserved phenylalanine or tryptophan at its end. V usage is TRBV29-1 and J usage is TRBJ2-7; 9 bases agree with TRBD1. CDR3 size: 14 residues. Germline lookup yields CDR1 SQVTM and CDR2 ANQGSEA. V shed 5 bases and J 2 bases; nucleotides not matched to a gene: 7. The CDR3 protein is CSVITGGSPYEQYL. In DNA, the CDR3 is TGCAGCGTTATAACAGGGGGCAGCCCCTACGAGCAGTACTTA.

CDR3 nucleotides: TGCGCCAGCAGCCTCAGTAACTCAGGGAACTATGGCTACACCTTC. It specifies CASSLSNSGNYGYTF. The gene calls are TRBV4-1 and TRBJ1-2; maybe TRBD1 (5 bases). The CDR3 is 15 residues long. Germline V gene sequence: CDR1 MGHRA, CDR2 YSYEKL. The V and J ends lost 4 bases and 2 bases respectively, with 14 bases between them.

For the CDR3, the DNA is TGTGCCAGCAGCTCGGGAAGCGTCACTGAAGCTTTCTTT. It translates to CASSSGSVTEAFF. The V and J genes are TRBV7-9 and TRBJ1-1; no definite D call. V gave up 4 bases and J gave up 4 bases, with 10 bases separating them. CDR1 is SEHNR and CDR2 is FQNEAQ in the germline V gene (reference sequence). The CDR3 is 13 residues long.

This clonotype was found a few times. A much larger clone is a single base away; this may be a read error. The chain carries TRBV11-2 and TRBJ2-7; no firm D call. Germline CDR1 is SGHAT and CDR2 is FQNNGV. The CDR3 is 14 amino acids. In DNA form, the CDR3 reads TGTGTCAGCAGCCTCCGTATAGGGCCCTACGAGCAGTACTTC. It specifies CVSSLRIGPYEQYF.

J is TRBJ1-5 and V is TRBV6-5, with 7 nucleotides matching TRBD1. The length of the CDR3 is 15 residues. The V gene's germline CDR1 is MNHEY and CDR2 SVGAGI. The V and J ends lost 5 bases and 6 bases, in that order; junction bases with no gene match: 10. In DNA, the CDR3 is TGTGCCAGCAGTCCCCAGGGGGAGGATGGTCAGCCCCAGCATTTT. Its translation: CASSPQGEDGQPQHF.

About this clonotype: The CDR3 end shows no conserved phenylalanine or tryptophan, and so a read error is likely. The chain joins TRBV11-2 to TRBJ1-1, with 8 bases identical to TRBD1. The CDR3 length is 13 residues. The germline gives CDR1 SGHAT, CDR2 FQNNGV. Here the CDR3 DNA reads TGTGTCAGCAGCTCACAGGGGGACGCTGAAGCTTTCCTT. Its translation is CVSSSQGDAEAFL.

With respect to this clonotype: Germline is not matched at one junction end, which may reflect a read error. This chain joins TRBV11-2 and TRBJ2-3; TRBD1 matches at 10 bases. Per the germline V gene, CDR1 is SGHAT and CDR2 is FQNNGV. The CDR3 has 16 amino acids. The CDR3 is CASSPIGTGDADMQYF. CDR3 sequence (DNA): TGTGCCAGCAGCCCAATCGGGACAGGGGATGCAGATATGCAGTATTTT.

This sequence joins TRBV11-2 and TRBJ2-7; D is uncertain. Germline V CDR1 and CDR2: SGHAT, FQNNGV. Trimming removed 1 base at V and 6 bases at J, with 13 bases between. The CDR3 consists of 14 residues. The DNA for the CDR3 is TGTGCCAGCAGCTTAGGGCTGGAGTGCGGCGAGCAGTACTTC. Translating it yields CASSLGLECGEQYF.

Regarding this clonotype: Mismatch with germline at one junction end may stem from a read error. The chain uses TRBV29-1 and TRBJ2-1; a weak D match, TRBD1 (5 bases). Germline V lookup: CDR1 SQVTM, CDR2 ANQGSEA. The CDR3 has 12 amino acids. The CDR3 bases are TGCAGCATTGAAGTACAGGCGTATGAGCAGTTCTTC. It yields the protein CSIEVQAYEQFF.

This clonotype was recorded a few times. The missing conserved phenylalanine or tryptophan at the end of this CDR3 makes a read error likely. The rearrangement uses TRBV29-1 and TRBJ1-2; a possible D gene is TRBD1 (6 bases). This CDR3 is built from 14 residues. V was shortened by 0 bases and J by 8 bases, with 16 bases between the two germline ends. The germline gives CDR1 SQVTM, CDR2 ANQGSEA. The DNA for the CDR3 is TGCAGCGTTGAAGATCGGCAGGGGAAGCGCGGCTACACCTTA. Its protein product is CSVEDRQGKRGYTL.